Sequencing of this T cell receptor beta chain was carried out in a study of Tregs in tolerant kidney transplant recipients. General study results and limits: Biological reproducibility was not directly addressed in this study. The most relevant donor-specific Treg TCRbeta repertoire apparently came from expansion with activated donor B cells.

Clones were sequenced by immunoSEQ multiplex PCR, and TCRdb holds only the in-frame ones, with some missing. The repertoire includes tens of thousands of clones, more than 85% of them detected once, and roughly 1.5% sits in the top ten. V was clipped by 2 bases and J by 0 bases, with 14 bases between them. The CDR3 runs to 18 residues. Germline V gives CDR1 KGHSH, CDR2 LQKENI. Mixed chimerism was transient after nonmyeloablative marrow transplants from related graft donors. CD4+CD25+CD127- Tregs, CD4+CD25- non-Tregs, CD4 and CD8 cells were sorted. This clone was observed a single time. Its antigen is unidentified.

The sequence came from a human patient who received a combined kidney and bone marrow transplant. Some of these T cells may belong to the graft donor. Material: CD4+ T cells from blood (PBMCs), obtained 12 months after the transplant. The J gene is TRBJ2-6, the V gene TRBV18; maybe TRBD1 (6 bases). CDR3 region: CASSPVTGVRSGANVLTF. As DNA, the CDR3 is TGTGCCAGCTCACCAGTGACAGGAGTGCGCTCTGGGGCCAACGTCCTGACTTTC.